This T cell receptor (beta chain) emerged from a study of a mutant IDH1 vaccine in newly diagnosed glioma. Study-wide background: Vaccinations, eight in total, occurred in weeks 1, 3, 5, 7, 11, 15, 19, 23. Vaccination started 4-6 weeks after radiotherapy alone, or with temozolomide cycles. Earlier care involved radiotherapy, temozolomide, or both, and the majority received both.

As for this clone: The antigen remains undetermined.

Looked up from germline, CDR1 is SGHTS and CDR2 is YDEGEE. CDR3 size: 15 residues. Trimming took 5 bases from V and 3 from J, leaving 17 bases between them. Time point of the sample: week 5, during vaccination. Each vaccine dose was 300 ug of mutant IDH1 20-mer peptide, with topical imiquimod. The data were produced by immunoSEQ multiplex PCR, yet TCRdb's version contains in-frame clones alone and is incomplete. The table includes around 40,000 clones, roughly 76% detected once. Regarding the study as a whole: Patients mounted vaccine-induced immune responses in roughly 93% of cases.

This clonotype originated in a man aged 45-60 years with glioma. The source material was PBMCs, sampled from a glioma patient whose treatment included an IDH1 peptide vaccine. The rearrangement uses TRBV5-8 and TRBJ1-1; TRBD1 is a possible D gene (6 bases). The CDR3 here is CASRTRDTLDTEAFF. The CDR3 nucleotides are TGTGCCAGCAGGACCCGGGACACCCTGGACACTGAAGCTTTCTTT.